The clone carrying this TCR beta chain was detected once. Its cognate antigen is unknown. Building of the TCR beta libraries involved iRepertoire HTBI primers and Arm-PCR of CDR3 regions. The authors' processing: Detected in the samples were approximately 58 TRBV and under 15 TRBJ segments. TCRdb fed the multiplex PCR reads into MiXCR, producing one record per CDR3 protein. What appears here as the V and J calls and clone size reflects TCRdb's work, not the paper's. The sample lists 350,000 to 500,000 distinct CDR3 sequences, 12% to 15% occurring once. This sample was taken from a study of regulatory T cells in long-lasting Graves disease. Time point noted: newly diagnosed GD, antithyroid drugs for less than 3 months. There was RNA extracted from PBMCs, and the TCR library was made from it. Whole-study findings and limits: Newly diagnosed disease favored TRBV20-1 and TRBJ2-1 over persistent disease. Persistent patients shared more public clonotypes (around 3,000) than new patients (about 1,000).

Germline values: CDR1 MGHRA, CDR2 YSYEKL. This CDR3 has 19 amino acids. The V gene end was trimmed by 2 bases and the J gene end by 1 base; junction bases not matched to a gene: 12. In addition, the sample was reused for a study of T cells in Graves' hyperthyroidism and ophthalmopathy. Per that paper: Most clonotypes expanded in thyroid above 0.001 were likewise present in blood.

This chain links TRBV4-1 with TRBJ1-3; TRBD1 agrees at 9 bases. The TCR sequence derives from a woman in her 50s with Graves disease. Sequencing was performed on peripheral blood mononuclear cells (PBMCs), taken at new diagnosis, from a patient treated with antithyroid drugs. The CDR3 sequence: CASSQSPGTGIASGNTIYF. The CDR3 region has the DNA TGCGCCAGCAGCCAAAGTCCCGGGACAGGGATCGCGTCTGGAAACACCATATATTTT.